These 12 T cell receptor beta chains originate from one sample sequenced in a study of T-cell memory formation after mild COVID-19. TCRdb reprocessed the 5' RACE reads via MiXCR and lists one record per CDR3 protein. Of 90,000 to 130,000 distinct CDR3 sequences listed, 15% to 20% were seen once; the top ten hold approximately 5.5%. The sample comprised PBMCs or a T cell subset sorted from them (not recorded which). These receptors were obtained from a man in his late teens or twenties who had mild COVID-19 (a few samples of this study predate the infection). Cell type and time point are not known.

The CDR3 region is CATSEGGTDTQYF. The CDR3 nucleotides are TGTGCCACCAGCGAGGGGGGGACAGATACGCAGTATTTT. The rearrangement joins TRBV24-1 to TRBJ2-3, with a possible D match to TRBD2 (7 bases). Germline assignment: CDR1 KGHDR and CDR2 SFDVKD. V was shortened by 7 bases and J by 3 bases, with 10 bases between the two germline ends. There are 13 residues in the CDR3.

This clonotype appeared a few times. The chain joins TRBV20-1 to TRBJ2-6; D might be TRBD1 (5 bases). Trimming removed 7 bases at V and 12 bases at J, with 7 bases between. The CDR3 contains 9 residues. Germline lookup yields CDR1 DFQATT and CDR2 SNEGSKA (reference sequence). The CDR3 reads CSDGAVLTF. CDR3 DNA sequence: TGCAGTGATGGGGCCGTCCTGACTTTC.

The chain has TRBV7-3 and TRBJ2-3; 8 bases are a match to TRBD2. CDR1 SGHTA and CDR2 FQGTGA come from the germline V gene. V lost 5 bases, J lost 9 bases, and 13 bases stayed unmatched. CDR3 length: 15 residues. CDR3 in amino acids: CASSPQGGGIQTQYF. The CDR3 DNA reads as TGTGCCAGCAGCCCACAAGGCGGGGGGATCCAGACGCAGTATTTT.

This clonotype was seen many times. The chain joins TRBV20-1 to TRBJ1-1; D call uncertain. V was cut by 4 bases and J by 1 base, with 7 bases left in between. CDR1 DFQATT and CDR2 SNEGSKA come from the germline V gene (reference sequence). The CDR3 runs 12 residues. CDR3 sequence: CSAIETNTEAFF. In DNA form, the CDR3 reads TGCAGTGCTATAGAGACGAACACTGAAGCTTTCTTT.

The table lists this clonotype with a few counts. The chain has TRBV24-1 and TRBJ2-7; tentatively, D is TRBD1 (8 bases). Germline V gives CDR1 KGHDR, CDR2 SFDVKD. The CDR3 has 16 residues. Trimming pared 10 bases from V and 8 bases from J, leaving 29 bases between. For the CDR3, the DNA is TGTGCCACTACCGGAACAGGGGGAGGGCGCCCATTCAAGCAGTACGTC. Translated, it gives CATTGTGGGRPFKQYV.

V gene TRBV4-1 combines with J gene TRBJ2-7, with TRBD1 identical over 8 bases. This CDR3 contains 15 residues. Germline V lookup: CDR1 MGHRA, CDR2 YSYEKL. V shed 2 bases and J 5 bases; nucleotides not matched to a gene: 8. CDR3 region: CASSQQGAPGDEQYV. DNA for the CDR3: TGCGCCAGCAGCCAACAGGGGGCCCCGGGGGACGAGCAGTACGTC.

This clonotype turned up a few times. The rearrangement joins TRBV29-1 to TRBJ1-1, with a tentative D call TRBD1 (5 bases). The V gene lost 4 bases and the J gene lost 0 bases, with 12 bases spanning the gap. This CDR3 has 14 residues. CDR1 SQVTM and CDR2 ANQGSEA come from the germline V gene. The DNA for the CDR3 is TGCAGCGTTGGGCACAGGCTCGTGAACACTGAAGCTTTCTTT. Residues: CSVGHRLVNTEAFF. Complete variable domain (other parts from reference TRBV29-1 and TRBJ1-1): SAVISQKPSRDICQRGTSLTIQCQVDSQVTMMFWYRQQPGQSLTLIATANQGSEATYESGFVIDKFPISRPNLTFSTLTVSNMSPEDSSIYLCSVGHRLVNTEAFFGQGTRLTVV.

CDR3 loop: CSARGGTGSRLSYNEQFF. CDR3 bases: TGCAGTGCTAGAGGCGGGACAGGGAGTAGGCTTTCCTACAATGAGCAGTTCTTC. This chain links TRBV20-1 with TRBJ2-1; 9 bases line up with TRBD1. The CDR3 is 18 residues long. J was trimmed by 1 base and V by 1 base; bases with no gene match: 11. Germline loops: CDR1 DFQATT, CDR2 SNEGSKA (reference sequence).

The chain joins TRBV18 to TRBJ1-1; no clear D. Germline values: CDR1 KGHSH, CDR2 LQKENI. The CDR3 length is 12 residues. V lost 6 bases, J lost 4 bases, and 9 bases lay in between. The CDR3 nucleotides are TGTGCCAGCTCTCCATCCCTCACTGAAGCTTTCTTT. It is translated as CASSPSLTEAFF.

At least ten counts were recorded for this clonotype. This chain links TRBV7-9 with TRBJ2-1, with D possibly TRBD1 on 6 matching bases. The CDR3 consists of 13 residues. V lost 6 bases and J lost 3, with 9 bases in between. Germline lookup yields CDR1 SEHNR and CDR2 FQNEAQ (reference sequence). The CDR3 bases are TGTGCCAGCAGGGCGGACAGCTACAATGAGCAGTTCTTC. Its translation is CASRADSYNEQFF.

The rearrangement links TRBV10-3 to TRBJ2-7; D is unclear. CDR1 and CDR2 (germline): ENHRY, SYGVKD. V was pared by 0 bases and J by 1 base, with 4 bases between. CDR3 length equals 13 residues. CDR3: CAISESGSYEQYV. The CDR3 bases are TGTGCCATCAGTGAGTCGGGTTCCTACGAGCAGTACGTC.

The genes are TRBV6-6 and TRBJ2-7, with no clear D. V shed 2 bases and J shed 5 bases, with 4 bases lying between them. This CDR3 region has 11 residues. CDR1 and CDR2 from the germline V gene are MNHNY and SVGAGI (reference sequence). CDR3 coding DNA: TGTGCCAGCAGTTACACCCACGAGCAGTACTTC. This gives the protein CASSYTHEQYF.